Listed here are 2 T cell receptor beta chains from one sample, sequenced in a study of cytomegalovirus exposure and HLA in healthy donors. Both 60 Vbeta primers and 13 Jbeta primers went into the PCR. Method: immunoSEQ multiplex PCR; TCRdb's copy keeps in-frame clones and lacks some. The repertoire holds roughly 100,000 clones, around 75% seen once, with less than 3.5% in the top ten. Sequencing input: PBMCs. The receptor set was obtained from a female donor in good health and CMV-seronegative.

The gene calls are TRBV9 and TRBJ2-7; 8 positions agree with TRBD1. CDR3 size: 15 residues. V shed 3 bases and J 4 bases; nucleotides not matched to a gene: 9. Germline loops: CDR1 SGDLS, CDR2 YYNGEE. DNA for the CDR3: TGTGCCAGCAGCGCGTCCGGGACAGGAGTTTACGAGCAGTACTTC. Protein: CASSASGTGVYEQYF.

This clone came up a few times. The chain links TRBV6-1 to TRBJ2-3; 9 bases are a match to TRBD1. The V gene's germline CDR1 is MNHNS and CDR2 SASEGT. The V and J ends lost 5 bases and 4 bases, in that order; junction bases with no gene match: 1. CDR3 length: 13 residues. CDR3 protein: CASSRDRADTQYF. As DNA, the CDR3 is TGTGCCAGCAGTAGGGACAGGGCAGATACGCAGTATTTT.